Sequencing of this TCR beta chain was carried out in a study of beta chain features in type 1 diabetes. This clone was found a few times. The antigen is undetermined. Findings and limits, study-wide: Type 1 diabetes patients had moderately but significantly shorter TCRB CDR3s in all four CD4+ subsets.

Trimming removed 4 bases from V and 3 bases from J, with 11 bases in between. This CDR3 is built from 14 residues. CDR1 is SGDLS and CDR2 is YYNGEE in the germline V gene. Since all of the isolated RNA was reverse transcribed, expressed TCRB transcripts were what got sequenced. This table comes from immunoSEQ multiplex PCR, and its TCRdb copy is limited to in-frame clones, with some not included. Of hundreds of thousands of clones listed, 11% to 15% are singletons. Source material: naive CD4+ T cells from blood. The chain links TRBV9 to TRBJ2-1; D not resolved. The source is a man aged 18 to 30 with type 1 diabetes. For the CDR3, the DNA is TGTGCCAGCAGCCCCCAGGAGTACTACAATGAGCAGTTCTTC. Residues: CASSPQEYYNEQFF.